The source of this T cell receptor beta chain is a study of OX40 agonist ivuxolimab in advanced cancers. In the study overall: At 0.01 to 10 mg/kg, ivuxolimab was administered intravenously to patients every 2 weeks. Therapy given before enrollment (anti-PD-1, anti-PD-L1 or anti-CTLA-4) was allowed, and around 40% had some. Overall study results and limits: The average count of expanded clones was higher among CD8+ T cells than among CD4+.

Concerning this clone itself: No antigen is known for it.

Here immunoSEQ multiplex PCR was the method, and the copy in TCRdb shows in-frame clones only, minus some. The data contain 65,000 to 90,000 clones, 85% to 90% of them singletons. V lost 5 bases, J lost 1 base, and 9 bases lay in between. The CDR3 spans 14 residues. Germline CDR1 reads SGHVS; CDR2 reads FQNEAQ. Blood sampling was done at baseline, cycle 4 day 1, and cycle 7 day 1. The clonotype was recovered from an adult with an advanced solid tumor such as melanoma, head and neck, liver or kidney cancer. The chain has TRBV7-8 and TRBJ1-5; unclear D gene. The starting material was CD4+ or CD8+ T cells sorted from blood, obtained in a trial of the OX40 agonist ivuxolimab. Written as DNA, the CDR3 is TGTGCCAGCAGCCCCTCGGGGAGCAATCAGCCCCAGCATTTT. Protein product: CASSPSGSNQPQHF.